This is a list of T cell receptor beta chains from one sample in a study of CD8 T cells in Susac syndrome. TCRdb reprocessed the immunoSEQ multiplex PCR reads via MiXCR and lists one record per CDR3 protein. The sample carries 150,000 to 200,000 distinct CDR3 sequences, around 93% recorded once. The sequencing input was CD4+ T cells from PBMCs. The receptors derive from a human donor in good health. Each CDR3 is given with its conserved first and last residue. D genes are given only for firm matches. Size values are once, few and many counts, or a class for expanded clones, and some rows have none.

v_gene	d_gene	abundance	j_gene	CDR3aa	CDR3nt
TRBV5-6	-	-	TRBJ1-5	CASSLKGHPNQPQHF	TGTGCCAGCAGCTTGAAGGGGCACCCCAATCAGCCCCAGCATTTT
TRBV3-1	TRBD1	-	TRBJ2-5	CASSPRTGLETQYF	TGTGCCAGCAGCCCCAGGACAGGGTTAGAGACCCAGTACTTC
TRBV20-1	TRBD1	-	TRBJ2-6	CSATGAGANVLTF	TGCAGTGCCACAGGGGCTGGGGCCAACGTCCTGACTTTC
TRBV15	-	-	TRBJ1-1	CATSRPSGAVNTEAFF	TGTGCCACCAGCCGACCCTCAGGGGCGGTGAACACTGAAGCTTTCTTT
TRBV15	-	-	TRBJ1-2	CATSSKGNGYTF	TGTGCCACCAGCAGCAAGGGGAATGGCTACACCTTC
TRBV6-6	-	-	TRBJ1-5	CAISMSSNQPQHF	TGTGCCATCAGCATGAGTAGCAATCAGCCCCAGCATTTT
TRBV7-3	-	-	TRBJ1-1	CASSLKRANTEAFF	TGTGCCAGCAGCTTAAAGAGGGCGAACACTGAAGCTTTCTTT
TRBV2	TRBD1	once	TRBJ2-3	CASRDRGRTDTQYF	TGTGCCAGCAGGGACAGGGGGCGCACAGATACGCAGTATTTT
TRBV6-2/TRBV6-3	-	-	TRBJ1-1	CASSYSGTNTEAFF	TGTGCCAGCAGTTACTCTGGGACGAACACTGAAGCTTTCTTT
TRBV11-2	-	-	TRBJ2-1	CASSPPVGVPDNEQFF	TGTGCCAGCAGCCCTCCGGTAGGGGTCCCCGACAATGAGCAGTTCTTC
TRBV7-2	-	-	TRBJ1-2	CASSPQNFWRGYTF	TGTGCCAGCAGCCCGCAGAATTTTTGGCGTGGCTACACCTTC
TRBV5-1	TRBD1	-	TRBJ1-1	CASSQRTGPNEAFF	TGCGCCAGCAGCCAACGGACAGGACCGAATGAAGCTTTCTTT
TRBV3-1	TRBD2	-	TRBJ2-6	CASSQASGGPGANVLTF	TGTGCCAGCAGCCAAGCTAGCGGGGGGCCTGGGGCCAACGTCCTGACTTTC
TRBV6-5	-	-	TRBJ1-5	CASRRDGNQPQHF	TGTGCCAGCAGACGGGATGGCAATCAGCCCCAGCATTTT
TRBV5-1	-	-	TRBJ1-5	CASSLGDKRSQPQHF	TGCGCCAGCAGCTTGGGGGACAAAAGAAGTCAGCCCCAGCATTTT
TRBV3-1	TRBD1	-	TRBJ1-2	CASSQGGTGDGYTF	TGTGCCAGCAGCCAAGGCGGGACAGGGGATGGCTACACCTTC
TRBV14	TRBD2	-	TRBJ2-5	CASSPFPTSGGQMQETQYF	TGTGCCAGCAGTCCTTTTCCGACTAGCGGGGGGCAAATGCAAGAGACCCAGTACTTC
TRBV20-1	-	-	TRBJ2-3	CSARSMGDTQYF	TGCAGTGCTAGATCGATGGGGGATACGCAGTATTTT
TRBV12-3/TRBV12-4	TRBD1	-	TRBJ1-1	CASSRTGGLGTEAFF	TGTGCCAGCAGTAGGACAGGGGGATTGGGCACTGAAGCTTTCTTT
TRBV3-1	-	-	TRBJ1-3	CASSRLGIGNTIYF	TGTGCCAGCAGCCGTCTTGGGATTGGAAACACCATATATTTT
TRBV5-1	TRBD1	-	TRBJ1-6	CASSFGQGVNSPLHF	TGCGCCAGCAGCTTCGGACAGGGAGTAAATTCACCCCTCCACTTT
TRBV29-1	TRBD2	-	TRBJ2-1	CSVEEAGEVEQFF	TGCAGCGTTGAAGAGGCGGGGGAAGTAGAGCAGTTCTTC
TRBV11-2	-	-	TRBJ1-1	CASSFLSDNTEAFF	TGTGCCAGCAGCTTTCTATCGGACAACACTGAAGCTTTCTTT
TRBV29-1	-	-	TRBJ1-6	CSVKQGNSPLHF	TGCAGCGTTAAACAGGGTAATTCACCCCTCCACTTT
TRBV7-8	-	-	TRBJ2-5	CASSRATYGETQYF	TGTGCCAGCAGCAGAGCGACGTACGGCGAGACCCAGTACTTC
TRBV3-1	-	-	TRBJ2-3	CASSQDRAGRTDTQYF	TGTGCCAGCAGCCAAGATCGGGCAGGGAGGACAGATACGCAGTATTTT
TRBV12-3/TRBV12-4	-	-	TRBJ2-2	CASSLFDTGELFF	TGTGCCAGCAGTTTATTCGACACCGGGGAGCTGTTTTTT
TRBV19	-	-	TRBJ2-1	CASSTPDSSYNEQFF	TGTGCCAGTAGTACCCCGGACAGCTCCTACAATGAGCAGTTCTTC
TRBV12-3/TRBV12-4	TRBD2	-	TRBJ2-3	CASSSLAGADTQYF	TGTGCCAGCAGCTCTCTAGCGGGAGCAGATACGCAGTATTTT
TRBV4-2	TRBD1	-	TRBJ1-2	CASSPVAGQGPYGYTF	TGTGCCAGCAGCCCAGTCGCGGGACAGGGGCCCTATGGCTACACCTTC
TRBV2	-	-	TRBJ2-3	CASSWDTQYF	TGTGCCAGCTCGTGGGATACGCAGTATTTT
TRBV14	TRBD1	-	TRBJ2-2	CASTLDRGTGELFF	TGTGCCAGCACCCTTGACAGGGGCACCGGGGAGCTGTTTTTT
TRBV14	-	-	TRBJ2-7	CASSQDLRSEQYF	TGTGCCAGCAGCCAAGATCTGAGGTCCGAGCAGTACTTC
TRBV19	-	-	TRBJ2-5	CASSIDRDNQYF	TGTGCCAGTAGTATCGACCGGGACAACCAGTACTTC
TRBV5-1	TRBD2	-	TRBJ2-1	CASRLAGGSSYNEQFF	TGCGCCAGCAGGCTAGCGGGGGGGTCGTCCTACAATGAGCAGTTCTTC
TRBV19	-	-	TRBJ2-7	CASSIGSGAATYEQYF	TGTGCCAGTAGTATAGGGAGTGGTGCGGCAACCTACGAGCAGTACTTC
TRBV5-6	-	-	TRBJ2-6	CASRMDSSGANVLTF	TGTGCCAGCAGGATGGACAGCTCTGGGGCCAACGTCCTGACTTTC
TRBV24-1	-	-	TRBJ2-5	CATSDHRPQETQYF	TGTGCCACCAGTGATCACAGGCCGCAAGAGACCCAGTACTTC
TRBV12-3/TRBV12-4	-	-	TRBJ1-2	CASSLTGGADGYTF	TGTGCCAGCAGTTTAACGGGGGGTGCGGATGGCTACACCTTC
TRBV5-1	-	-	TRBJ1-5	CASSLDRHSSQPQHF	TGCGCCAGCAGCTTGGATAGGCATAGCAGTCAGCCCCAGCATTTT
TRBV12-3/TRBV12-4	-	-	TRBJ1-2	CASSLYPAKGDIRYGYTF	TGTGCCAGCAGTTTATATCCCGCGAAAGGGGACATTAGGTATGGCTACACCTTC
TRBV19	-	-	TRBJ1-1	CASSIQGLSEAFF	TGTGCCAGTAGTATACAGGGCCTCTCTGAAGCTTTCTTT
TRBV7-6	-	-	TRBJ2-3	CASSSSTVGDTQYF	TGTGCCAGCAGCTCCTCGACAGTTGGCGATACGCAGTATTTT
TRBV3-1	-	-	TRBJ1-1	CASSQDIIGGSTEAFF	TGTGCCAGCAGCCAAGATATAATTGGGGGGAGCACTGAAGCTTTCTTT
TRBV12-3/TRBV12-4	TRBD1	-	TRBJ1-6	CASSPRDSARNSPLHF	TGTGCCAGCAGTCCCAGGGACAGCGCCAGAAATTCACCCCTCCACTTT
TRBV4-1	TRBD1	once	TRBJ1-1	CASSQGGQGGWNTEAFF	TGCGCCAGCAGCCAAGGGGGACAGGGGGGTTGGAACACTGAAGCTTTCTTT
TRBV7-2	TRBD2	-	TRBJ2-5	CASITRRGAGETQYF	TGTGCCAGCATCACCCGGCGGGGGGCCGGGGAGACCCAGTACTTC
TRBV5-1	-	-	TRBJ1-1	CASCSGWGNTEAFF	TGCGCCAGCTGCTCCGGGTGGGGGAACACTGAAGCTTTCTTT